This T cell receptor beta chain is drawn from a study of T cells in Graves' hyperthyroidism and ophthalmopathy. This clonotype was counted at least ten times. The patients, who ranged from 18 to 65 in age, presented with newly diagnosed hyperthyroidism lasting under 2 months. RNA transcripts were the template for amplifying TCR beta CDR3 regions. In the first-round RT-PCR of the TCR CDR3, the HTBI primer set was used. TCRdb ran MiXCR on the multiplex PCR reads and lists one entry per CDR3 protein. The table lists around 440,000 distinct CDR3 sequences, about a sixth of them singletons. Germline-derived CDR1 and CDR2 are MNHEY and SMNVEV (reference sequence). The trim removed 4 bases at V and 7 bases at J, leaving 7 bases unmatched. The CDR3 sequence is 16 residues long.

The TCR was taken from a woman between 18 and 30 years old with Graves' hyperthyroidism. V and J are TRBV27 and TRBJ2-2; 12 positions match TRBD2. What was sequenced was blood. The DNA of the CDR3 is TGTGCCAGCAGTTGGCTAGCGGGGGGGCCCATCGGGGAGCTGTTTTTT. This encodes CASSWLAGGPIGELFF.